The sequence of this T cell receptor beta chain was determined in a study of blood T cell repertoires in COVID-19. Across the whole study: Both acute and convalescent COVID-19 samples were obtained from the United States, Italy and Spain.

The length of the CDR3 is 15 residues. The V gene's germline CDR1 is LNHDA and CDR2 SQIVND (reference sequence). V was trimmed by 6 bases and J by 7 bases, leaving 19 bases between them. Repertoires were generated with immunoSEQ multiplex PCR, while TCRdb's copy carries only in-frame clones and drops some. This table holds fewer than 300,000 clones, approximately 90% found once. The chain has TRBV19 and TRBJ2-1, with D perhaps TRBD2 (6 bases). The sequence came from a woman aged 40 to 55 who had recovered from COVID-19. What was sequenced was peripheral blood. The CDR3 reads CASSPRDFPGNEQFF. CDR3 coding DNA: TGTGCCAGTAGCCCCCGGGACTTTCCTGGGAATGAGCAGTTCTTC.